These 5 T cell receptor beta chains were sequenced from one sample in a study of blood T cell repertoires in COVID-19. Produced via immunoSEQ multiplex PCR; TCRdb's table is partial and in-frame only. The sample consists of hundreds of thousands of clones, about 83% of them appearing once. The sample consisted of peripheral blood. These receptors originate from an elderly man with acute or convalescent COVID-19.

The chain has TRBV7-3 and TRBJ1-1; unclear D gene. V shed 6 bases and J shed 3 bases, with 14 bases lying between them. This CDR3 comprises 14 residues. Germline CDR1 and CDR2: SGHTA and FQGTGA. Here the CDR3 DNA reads TGTGCCAGCAGTGCGGGTGGGGAGTACACTGAAGCTTTCTTT. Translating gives CASSAGGEYTEAFF. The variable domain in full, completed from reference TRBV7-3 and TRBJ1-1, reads GAGVSQTPSNKVTEKGKYVELRCDPISGHTALYWYRQSLGQGPEFLIYFQGTGAADDSGLPNDRFFAVRPEGSVSTLKIQRTERGDSAVYLCASSAGGEYTEAFFGQGTRLTVV.

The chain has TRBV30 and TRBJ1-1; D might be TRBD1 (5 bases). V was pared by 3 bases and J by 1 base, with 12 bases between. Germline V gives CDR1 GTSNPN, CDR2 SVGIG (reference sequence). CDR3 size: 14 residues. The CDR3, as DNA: TGTGCCTGGAGGAGAGGGGAGGGGAACACTGAAGCTTTCTTT. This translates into CAWRRGEGNTEAFF.

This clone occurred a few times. For the CDR3, the DNA is TGCAGCGTAGTGAGGGACTACAATGAGCAGTTCTTC. Translated, it gives CSVVRDYNEQFF. The V gene is TRBV29-1, the J gene TRBJ2-1, with D perhaps TRBD2 (5 bases). Germline CDR1 and CDR2: SQVTM and ANQGSEA. The V end lost 6 bases, the J end lost 3 bases, and 9 bases lay between the germline ends. The CDR3 is 12 residues long.

CDR3 amino acids: CASSPSRTGNTGANVLTF. Written as DNA, the CDR3 is TGTGCCAGCAGTCCCTCCCGGACAGGGAATACAGGGGCCAACGTCCTGACTTTC. The gene calls are TRBV27 and TRBJ2-6, with 8 bases identical to TRBD1. The CDR3 consists of 18 residues. The J segment lost 4 bases and the V segment lost 5 bases, leaving 13 bases of the junction unmatched. Germline CDR1 and CDR2: MNHEY and SMNVEV (reference sequence).

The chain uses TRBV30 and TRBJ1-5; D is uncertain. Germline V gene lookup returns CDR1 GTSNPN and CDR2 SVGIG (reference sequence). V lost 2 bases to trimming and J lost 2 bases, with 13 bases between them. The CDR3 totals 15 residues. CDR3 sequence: CAWSRELFGNQPQHF. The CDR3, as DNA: TGTGCCTGGAGTCGTGAGTTATTCGGCAATCAGCCCCAGCATTTT.